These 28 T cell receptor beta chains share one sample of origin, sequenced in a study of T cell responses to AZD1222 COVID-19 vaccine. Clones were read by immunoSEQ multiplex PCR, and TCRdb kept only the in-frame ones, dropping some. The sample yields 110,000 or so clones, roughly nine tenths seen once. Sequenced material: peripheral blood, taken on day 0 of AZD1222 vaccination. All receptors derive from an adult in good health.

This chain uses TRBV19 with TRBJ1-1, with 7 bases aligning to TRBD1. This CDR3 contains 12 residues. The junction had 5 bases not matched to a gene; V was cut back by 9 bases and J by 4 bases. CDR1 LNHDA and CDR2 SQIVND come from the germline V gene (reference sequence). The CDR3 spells CASRQGLTEAFF. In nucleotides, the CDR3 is TGTGCCAGCAGACAGGGTCTCACTGAAGCTTTCTTT.

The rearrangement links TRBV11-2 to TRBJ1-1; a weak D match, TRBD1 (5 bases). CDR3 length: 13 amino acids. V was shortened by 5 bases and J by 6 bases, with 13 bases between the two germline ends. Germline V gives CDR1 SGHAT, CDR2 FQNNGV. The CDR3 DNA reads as TGTGCCAGCAGCCCCAGGGTAACGGCTGAAGCTTTCTTT. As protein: CASSPRVTAEAFF.

CDR3 loop: CASRIAGGSEQYF. CDR3 coding DNA: TGTGCCAGCAGGATAGCGGGGGGTAGCGAGCAGTACTTC. This chain uses TRBV27 with TRBJ2-7; 10 nucleotides agree with TRBD2. The germline V gene has CDR1 MNHEY and CDR2 SMNVEV (reference sequence). Trimming cost V 6 bases and J 6 bases; bases outside gene matches: 5. The CDR3 consists of 13 residues.

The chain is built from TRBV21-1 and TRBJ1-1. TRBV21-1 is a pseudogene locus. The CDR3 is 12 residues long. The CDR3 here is CASTARGTEAFF. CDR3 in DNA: TGTGCCAGCACGGCGAGGGGCACTGAAGCTTTCTTT.

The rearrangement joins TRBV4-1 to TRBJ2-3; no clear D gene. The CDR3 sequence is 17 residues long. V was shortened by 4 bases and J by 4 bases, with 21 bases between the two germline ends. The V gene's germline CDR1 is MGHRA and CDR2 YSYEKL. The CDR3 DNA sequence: TGCGCCAGCAGCCTCGCAAGGACGGCGACAAGCCCAGATACGCAGTATTTT. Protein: CASSLARTATSPDTQYF.

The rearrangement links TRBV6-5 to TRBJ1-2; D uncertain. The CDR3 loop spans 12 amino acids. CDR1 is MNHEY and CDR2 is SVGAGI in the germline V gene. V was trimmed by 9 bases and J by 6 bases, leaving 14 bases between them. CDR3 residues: CASRREGDGYTF. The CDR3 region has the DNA TGTGCCAGTAGGAGGGAGGGAGATGGCTACACCTTC.

CDR3 residues: CATSDLGFNTDTQYF. The CDR3 region has the DNA TGTGCCACCAGTGATCTGGGCTTCAACACAGATACGCAGTATTTT. The chain links TRBV24-1 to TRBJ2-3; D is undetermined. Germline CDR1 KGHDR, CDR2 SFDVKD. CDR3 length: 15 residues. The ends were cut back, 3 bases at V and 2 bases at J, with 11 bases in the middle.

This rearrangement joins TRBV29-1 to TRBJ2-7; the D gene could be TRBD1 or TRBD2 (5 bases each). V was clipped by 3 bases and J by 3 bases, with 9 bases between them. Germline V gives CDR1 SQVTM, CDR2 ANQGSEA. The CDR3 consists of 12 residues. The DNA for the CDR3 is TGCAGCGTTGAGGGGGAACTCTACGAGCAGTACTTC. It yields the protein CSVEGELYEQYF.

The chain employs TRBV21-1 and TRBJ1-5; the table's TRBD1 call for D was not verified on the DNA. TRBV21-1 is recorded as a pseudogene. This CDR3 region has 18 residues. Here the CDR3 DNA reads TGTGCCAGCAGCGCACGGGCCGGGACAGGGGCTTCTCGGCAGCCCCAGCATTTT. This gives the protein CASSARAGTGASRQPQHF.

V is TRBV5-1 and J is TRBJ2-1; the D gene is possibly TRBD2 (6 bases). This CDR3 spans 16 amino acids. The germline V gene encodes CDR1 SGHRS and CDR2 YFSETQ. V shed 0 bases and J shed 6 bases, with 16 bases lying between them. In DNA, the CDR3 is TGCGCCAGCAGCTTGGGCCTCCGACTAGTGGGCAATGAGCAGTTCTTC. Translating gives CASSLGLRLVGNEQFF.

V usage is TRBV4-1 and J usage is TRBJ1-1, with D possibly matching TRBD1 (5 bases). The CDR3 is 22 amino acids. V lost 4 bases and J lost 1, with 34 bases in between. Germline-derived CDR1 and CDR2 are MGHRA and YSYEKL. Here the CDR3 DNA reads TGCGCCAGCAGCCCCCTTCATTCCGTGGGGCTTACGGGGGTGAGGGAGAACACTGAAGCTTTCTTT. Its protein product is CASSPLHSVGLTGVRENTEAFF.

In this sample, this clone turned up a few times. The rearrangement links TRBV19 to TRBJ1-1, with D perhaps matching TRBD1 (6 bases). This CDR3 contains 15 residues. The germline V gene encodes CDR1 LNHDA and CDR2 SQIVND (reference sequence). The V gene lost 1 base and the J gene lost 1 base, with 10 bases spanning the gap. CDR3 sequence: CASSIGAGANTEAFF. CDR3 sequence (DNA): TGTGCCAGTAGTATAGGGGCAGGGGCGAACACTGAAGCTTTCTTT.

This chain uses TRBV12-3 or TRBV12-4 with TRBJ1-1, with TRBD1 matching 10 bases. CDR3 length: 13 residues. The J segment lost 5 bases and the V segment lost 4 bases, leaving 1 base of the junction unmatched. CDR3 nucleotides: TGTGCCAGCAGTTGGACAGGGGGAACTGAAGCTTTCTTT. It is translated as CASSWTGGTEAFF.

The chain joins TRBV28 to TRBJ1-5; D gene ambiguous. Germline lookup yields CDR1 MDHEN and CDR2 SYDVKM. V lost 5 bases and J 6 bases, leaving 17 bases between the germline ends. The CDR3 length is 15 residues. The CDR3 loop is CASSAPGPGGQPQHF. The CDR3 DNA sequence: TGTGCCAGCAGTGCCCCCGGGCCAGGTGGTCAGCCCCAGCATTTT.

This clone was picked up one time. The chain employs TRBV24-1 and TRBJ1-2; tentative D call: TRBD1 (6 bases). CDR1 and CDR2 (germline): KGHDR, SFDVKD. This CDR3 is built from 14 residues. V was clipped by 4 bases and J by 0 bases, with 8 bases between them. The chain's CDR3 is CATSERTANYGYTF. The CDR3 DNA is TGTGCCACCAGTGAGAGGACAGCTAACTATGGCTACACCTTC.

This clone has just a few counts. In DNA, the CDR3 is TGCGCCAGCAGTTCCGCAGGGCCGCGGGCTGGTCAAGGGGCCAACGTCCTGACTTTC. Translating gives CASSSAGPRAGQGANVLTF. This rearrangement joins TRBV5-1 to TRBJ2-6, with D tentatively TRBD1 or TRBD2 (5 bases each). The CDR3 contains 19 residues. V was cut by 5 bases and J by 4 bases, with 25 bases left in between. CDR1 SGHRS and CDR2 YFSETQ come from the germline V gene. Full variable domain (remainder filled in from reference TRBV5-1 and TRBJ2-6): KAGVTQTPRYLIKTRGQQVTLSCSPISGHRSVSWYQQTPGQGLQFLFEYFSETQRNKGNFPGRFSGRQFSNSRSEMNVSTLELGDSALYLCASSSAGPRAGQGANVLTFGAGSRLTVL.

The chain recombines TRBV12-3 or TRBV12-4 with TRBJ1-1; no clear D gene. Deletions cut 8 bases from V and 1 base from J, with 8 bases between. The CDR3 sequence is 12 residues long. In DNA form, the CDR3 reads TGTGCCAGCCGCCGGGGGAACACTGAAGCTTTCTTT. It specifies CASRRGNTEAFF.

This CDR3 reads CASGPGDSNEKLFF. The CDR3 DNA is TGTGCCAGCGGACCTGGTGACAGTAATGAAAAACTGTTTTTT. V gene TRBV9 combines with J gene TRBJ1-4; TRBD1 is a possible D gene (5 bases). Germline-derived CDR1 and CDR2 are SGDLS and YYNGEE. The V end was cut by 7 bases, the J end by 4 bases, with 14 bases between. The CDR3 runs 14 residues.

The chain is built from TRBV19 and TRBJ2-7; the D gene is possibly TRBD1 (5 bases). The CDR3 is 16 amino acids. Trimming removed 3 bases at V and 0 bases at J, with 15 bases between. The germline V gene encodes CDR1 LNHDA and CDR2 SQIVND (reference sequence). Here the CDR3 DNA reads TGTGCCAGTAGTATTTGGGTGACAGCTAGCTCCTACGAGCAGTACTTC. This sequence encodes CASSIWVTASSYEQYF.

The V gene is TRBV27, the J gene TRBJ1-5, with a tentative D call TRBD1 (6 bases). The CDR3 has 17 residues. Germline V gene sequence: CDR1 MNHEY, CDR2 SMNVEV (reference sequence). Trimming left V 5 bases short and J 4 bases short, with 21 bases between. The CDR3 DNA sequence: TGTGCCAGCAGTCCTATAGGGGGGGGCGAGGGGAATCAGCCCCAGCATTTT. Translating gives CASSPIGGGEGNQPQHF.

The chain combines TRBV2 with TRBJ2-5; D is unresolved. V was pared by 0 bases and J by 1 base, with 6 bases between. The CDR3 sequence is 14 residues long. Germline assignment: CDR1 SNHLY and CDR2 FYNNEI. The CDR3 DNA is TGTGCCAGCAGTGAAGCTTCCAGCCAAGAGACCCAGTACTTC. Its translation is CASSEASSQETQYF.

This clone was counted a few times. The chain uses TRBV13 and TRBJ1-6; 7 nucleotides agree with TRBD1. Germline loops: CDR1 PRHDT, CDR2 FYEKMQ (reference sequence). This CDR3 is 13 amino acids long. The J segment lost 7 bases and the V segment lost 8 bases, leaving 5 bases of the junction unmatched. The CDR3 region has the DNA TGTGCCAGCTCCAGGGGGTTGAATTCACCCCTCCACTTT. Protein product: CASSRGLNSPLHF. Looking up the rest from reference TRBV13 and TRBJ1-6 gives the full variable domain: AAGVIQSPRHLIKEKRETATLKCYPIPRHDTVYWYQQGPGQDPQFLISFYEKMQSDKGSIPDRFSAQQFSDYHSELNMSSLELGDSALYFCASSRGLNSPLHFGNGTRLTVT.

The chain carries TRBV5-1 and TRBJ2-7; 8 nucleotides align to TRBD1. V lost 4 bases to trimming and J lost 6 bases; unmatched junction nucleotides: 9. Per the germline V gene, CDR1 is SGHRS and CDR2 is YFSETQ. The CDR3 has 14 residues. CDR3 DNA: TGCGCCAGCAGCCCCTCAGGACAGGGATCCGAGCAGTACTTC. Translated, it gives CASSPSGQGSEQYF.

The CDR3 loop reads CASRPGRLAAIQTGELFF. The CDR3 DNA follows: TGTGCCAGCAGGCCGGGGCGGCTAGCGGCAATCCAAACCGGGGAGCTGTTTTTT. The chain employs TRBV7-2 and TRBJ2-2, with 7 bases lining up with TRBD2. The CDR3 runs 18 residues. Germline V gives CDR1 SGHTA, CDR2 FQGNSA. Trimming removed 6 bases from V and 5 bases from J; junction bases left unmatched: 18.

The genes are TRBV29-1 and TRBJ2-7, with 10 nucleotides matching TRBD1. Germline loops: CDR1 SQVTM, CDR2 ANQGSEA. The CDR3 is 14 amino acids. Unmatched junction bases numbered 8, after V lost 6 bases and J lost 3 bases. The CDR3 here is CSVALGTGVYEQYF. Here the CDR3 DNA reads TGCAGCGTGGCCCTCGGGACAGGGGTCTACGAGCAGTACTTC.

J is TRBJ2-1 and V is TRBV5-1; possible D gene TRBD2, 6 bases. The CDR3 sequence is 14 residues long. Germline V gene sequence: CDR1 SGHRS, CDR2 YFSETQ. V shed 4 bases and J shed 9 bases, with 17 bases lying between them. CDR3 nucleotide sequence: TGCGCCAGCAGCCGACTAGTTCCCGATGGTGAGCAGTTCTTC. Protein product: CASSRLVPDGEQFF.

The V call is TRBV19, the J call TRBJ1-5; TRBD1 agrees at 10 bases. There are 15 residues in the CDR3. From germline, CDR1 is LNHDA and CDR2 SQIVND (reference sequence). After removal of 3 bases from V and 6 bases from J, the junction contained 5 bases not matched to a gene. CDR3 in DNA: TGTGCCAGTAGTATGGACAGGGGGGGTAGTCAGCCCCAGCATTTT. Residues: CASSMDRGGSQPQHF.

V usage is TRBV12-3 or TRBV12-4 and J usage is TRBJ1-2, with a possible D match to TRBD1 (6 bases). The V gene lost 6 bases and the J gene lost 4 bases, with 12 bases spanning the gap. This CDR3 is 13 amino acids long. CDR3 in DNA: TGTGCCAGCAGCCCGGACAGATCCTATGGCTACACCTTC. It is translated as CASSPDRSYGYTF.